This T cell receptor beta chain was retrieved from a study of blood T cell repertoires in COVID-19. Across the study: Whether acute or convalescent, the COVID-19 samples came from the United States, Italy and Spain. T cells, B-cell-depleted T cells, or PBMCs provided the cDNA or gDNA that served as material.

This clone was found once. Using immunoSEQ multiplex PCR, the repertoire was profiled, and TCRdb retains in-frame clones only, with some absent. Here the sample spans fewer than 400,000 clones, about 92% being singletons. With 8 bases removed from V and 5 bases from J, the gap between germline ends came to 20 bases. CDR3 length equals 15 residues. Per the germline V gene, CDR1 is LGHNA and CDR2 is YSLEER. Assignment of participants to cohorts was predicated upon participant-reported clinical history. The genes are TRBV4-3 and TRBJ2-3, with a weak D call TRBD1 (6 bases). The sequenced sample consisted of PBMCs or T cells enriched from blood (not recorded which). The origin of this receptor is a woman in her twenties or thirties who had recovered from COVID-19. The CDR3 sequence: CASSTGQGSGDTQYF. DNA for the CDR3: TGCGCCAGCTCCACGGGGCAGGGGAGTGGAGATACGCAGTATTTT.